This T cell receptor beta chain was sequenced during a study of OX40 agonist ivuxolimab in advanced cancers. Study-level background: Participants, 75% to 85% male, averaged approximately 56 years of age, ranging from roughly 20 to 80.

Generated by immunoSEQ multiplex PCR, the TCRdb table keeps only in-frame clones and is missing some. The sample has over 50,000 clones, roughly 92% seen once; the top ten hold 10% to 15%. The length of the CDR3 is 13 residues. V dropped 6 bases and J dropped 4; count of bases not matched to a gene: 4. Per the germline V gene, CDR1 is SGHDT and CDR2 is YYEEEE. The study, taken as a whole, reports: Low normalized T-cell clonal expansion was also seen in some nonresponders. Antigen specificity was not determined for the expanded peripheral T cells. More expanded clones were seen, on average, in CD8+ T cells than in CD4+.

In the case of this clone: The antigen is not known.

Sequencing was performed on CD4+ or CD8+ T cells sorted from blood, taken in a trial of the OX40 agonist ivuxolimab. The TCR sequence derives from an adult with an advanced solid tumor such as melanoma, head and neck, liver or kidney cancer. The V gene is TRBV5-6, the J gene TRBJ2-1, with 7 bases that match TRBD1. CDR3 nucleotide sequence: TGTGCCAGCATTCCGACAGGGTACAATGAGCAGTTCTTC. Translation gives CASIPTGYNEQFF.